This is a list of T cell receptor beta chains from one sample in a study of blood T cell repertoires in COVID-19. Profiled with immunoSEQ multiplex PCR; TCRdb holds only in-frame clones, not every one. The table has some 250,000 clones, about nine tenths seen once. The specimen was PBMCs or T cells enriched from blood (not recorded which). The receptors stem from a man aged 18 to 30 who had recovered from COVID-19. Both conserved end residues are trimmed from each CDR3. Fields, in order: CDR3 length, V gene, D gene, CDR3 protein. The D gene is left open where the match is weak.

len: 15; v_gene: TRBV5-8; d_gene: .; CDR3aa: ASSSTTQGWSNQPQH
len: 13; v_gene: TRBV7-9; d_gene: TRBD1; CDR3aa: ASSSTGRDTGELF
len: 12; v_gene: TRBV13; d_gene: .; CDR3aa: ASSPGSPGNEQF
len: 14; v_gene: TRBV15; d_gene: .; CDR3aa: ATSTPGEESGNTIY
len: 12; v_gene: TRBV7-2; d_gene: TRBD2; CDR3aa: ASSPGLAQETQY
len: 12; v_gene: TRBV19; d_gene: .; CDR3aa: ASIPPGEVGELF
len: 14; v_gene: TRBV9; d_gene: .; CDR3aa: ASSVRGDANTGELF
len: 13; v_gene: TRBV29-1; d_gene: .; CDR3aa: SVEDHRQGTDTQY
len: 14; v_gene: TRBV27; d_gene: .; CDR3aa: ASSLWGRGSNQPQH
len: 12; v_gene: TRBV6-5; d_gene: TRBD2; CDR3aa: ATGDSGRYNEQF
len: 14; v_gene: TRBV19; d_gene: .; CDR3aa: ASSSRTETLGYEQY
len: 12; v_gene: TRBV30; d_gene: TRBD2; CDR3aa: AWRTSGGSYEQY
len: 13; v_gene: TRBV19; d_gene: TRBD1; CDR3aa: ASTMGQVGNQPQH
len: 12; v_gene: TRBV6-1; d_gene: .; CDR3aa: ASSEDSSYQPQH
len: 12; v_gene: TRBV18; d_gene: .; CDR3aa: ASSPTDSNNEQF